One sample yielded the 25 T cell receptor beta chains listed below, sequenced in a study of blood T cell repertoires in COVID-19. Sequencing used immunoSEQ multiplex PCR; TCRdb keeps in-frame clones, though not all of them. Of hundreds of thousands of clones listed, over 75% are singletons. Sample: peripheral blood. The receptor source for this set is a woman aged 45-60 years who had recovered from COVID-19.

The rearrangement links TRBV27 to TRBJ1-2; D gene uncertain. Germline lookup yields CDR1 MNHEY and CDR2 SMNVEV (reference sequence). Trimming stripped 2 bases from V and 4 bases from J, with 14 bases between. CDR3 size: 15 residues. CDR3 in DNA: TGTGCCAGCAGTTTAGACGGACTCTTCTCCTATGGCTACACCTTC. This sequence encodes CASSLDGLFSYGYTF.

V is TRBV7-9 and J is TRBJ1-2, with a possible D match to TRBD1 (5 bases). Trimming took 4 bases from V and 4 from J, leaving 7 bases between them. CDR1 is SEHNR and CDR2 is FQNEAQ in the germline V gene (reference sequence). The CDR3 loop spans 12 amino acids. The CDR3 protein is CASSSGLYGYTF. CDR3 nucleotides: TGTGCCAGCAGCTCGGGACTCTATGGCTACACCTTC.

This clone was observed a few times. CDR3 sequence reads: CASSNQGLGEQFF. For the CDR3, the DNA is TGTGCCAGTAGCAATCAGGGTTTGGGTGAGCAGTTCTTC. This chain joins TRBV19 and TRBJ2-1, with D possibly matching TRBD1 (5 bases). Trimming took 6 bases from V and 9 from J, leaving 15 bases between them. From germline, CDR1 is LNHDA and CDR2 SQIVND (reference sequence). The length of the CDR3 is 13 residues. The full variable domain, rest sourced from reference TRBV19 and TRBJ2-1, is DGGITQSPKYLFRKEGQNVTLSCEQNLNHDAMYWYRQDPGQGLRLIYYSQIVNDFQKGDIAEGYSVSREKKESFPLTVTSAQKNPTAFYLCASSNQGLGEQFFGPGTRLTVL.

The chain is built from TRBV25-1 and TRBJ1-4, with D possibly matching TRBD1 (5 bases). Germline loops: CDR1 MGHDK, CDR2 SYGVNS. The CDR3 extends over 15 amino acids. Trimming shortened V by 2 bases and J by 0 bases, and 7 bases separated the two germline ends. The CDR3 nucleotides read TGTGCCAGCAGTGAAATGGGGCCAACTAATGAAAAACTGTTTTTT. Translation: CASSEMGPTNEKLFF.

This clone was seen only a few times. The rearrangement uses TRBV7-9 and TRBJ1-1; TRBD1 is a possible D gene (6 bases). Between the trimmed V and J ends, which lost 7 bases and 4 bases, there was a span of 13 bases. In germline, CDR1 is SEHNR, CDR2 FQNEAQ (reference sequence). The length of the CDR3 is 13 residues. The chain's CDR3 is CASKKQGATEAFF. CDR3 DNA: TGTGCCAGCAAGAAACAGGGAGCCACTGAAGCTTTCTTT.

The chain carries TRBV21-1 and TRBJ2-7; the D call in the table, TRBD2, was not verified against the DNA. TRBV21-1 is assigned pseudogene status. CDR3 size: 16 residues. CDR3 in amino acids: CASSKCEGALSYEQYF. The CDR3 bases are TGTGCCAGCAGCAAATGTGAGGGAGCCCTCTCCTACGAGCAGTACTTC.

This chain connects TRBV19 to TRBJ2-1, with D possibly being TRBD1 (6 bases). This CDR3 comprises 14 residues. V dropped 7 bases and J dropped 2 bases, with 12 bases sitting between them. Germline lookup yields CDR1 LNHDA and CDR2 SQIVND (reference sequence). This chain's CDR3 is CASMLGAPYNEQFF. Written as DNA, the CDR3 is TGTGCCAGTATGTTGGGGGCGCCCTACAATGAGCAGTTCTTC.

V is TRBV28 and J is TRBJ2-2, with 12 bases matching TRBD2. The CDR3 runs 16 residues. With 6 bases clipped from V and 3 bases from J, the junction kept 5 bases outside the gene matches. Germline V gene lookup returns CDR1 MDHEN and CDR2 SYDVKM. Here the CDR3 DNA reads TGTGCCAGCAGCCAGACTAGCGGGAGAGACACCGGGGAGCTGTTTTTT. This encodes CASSQTSGRDTGELFF.

A single count supports this clone. The J gene is TRBJ1-1, the V gene TRBV25-1; no clear D. The CDR3 length is 12 residues. The V end was cut by 6 bases, the J end by 3 bases, with 8 bases between. CDR1 and CDR2 (germline): MGHDK, SYGVNS. This chain's CDR3 is CASRPDYTEAFF. In DNA, the CDR3 is TGTGCCAGCAGACCAGACTACACTGAAGCTTTCTTT.

This clone has just a few counts. The chain recombines TRBV5-4 with TRBJ2-7; the D gene is possibly TRBD1 (5 bases). Germline V lookup: CDR1 SGHNT, CDR2 YYREEE (reference sequence). The ends were cut back, 4 bases at V and 3 bases at J, with 14 bases in the middle. The CDR3 is 14 residues long. The CDR3 spells CASSDRQKIYEQYF. Here the CDR3 DNA reads TGTGCCAGCAGCGACAGACAGAAAATCTACGAGCAGTACTTC. The whole variable domain, remainder taken from reference TRBV5-4 and TRBJ2-7, is ETGVTQSPTHLIKTRGQQVTLRCSSQSGHNTVSWYQQALGQGPQFIFQYYREEENGRGNFPPRFSGLQFPNYSSELNVNALELDDSALYLCASSDRQKIYEQYFGPGTRLTVT.

J is TRBJ1-1 and V is TRBV11-2; D remains ambiguous. The CDR3 loop spans 13 amino acids. Germline lookup yields CDR1 SGHAT and CDR2 FQNNGV. Trimming took 5 bases from V and 7 from J, leaving 14 bases between them. In nucleotides, the CDR3 is TGTGCCAGCAGCGCGACCGGGCGGGGTGAAGCTTTCTTT. It yields the protein CASSATGRGEAFF. The complete variable domain, with remaining parts taken from reference TRBV11-2 and TRBJ1-1, reads EAGVAQSPRYKIIEKRQSVAFWCNPISGHATLYWYQQILGQGPKLLIQFQNNGVVDDSQLPKDRFSAERLKGVDSTLKIQPAKLEDSAVYLCASSATGRGEAFFGQGTRLTVV.

V gene TRBV2 combines with J gene TRBJ1-1; 7 nucleotides align to TRBD1. Germline lookup yields CDR1 SNHLY and CDR2 FYNNEI. The CDR3 totals 14 residues. V shed 3 bases, J shed 3 bases, and the junction held 4 bases outside the gene matches. CDR3 bases: TGTGCCAGCAGTGAGACAGGGACACACACTGAAGCTTTCTTT. Its translation is CASSETGTHTEAFF.

The chain joins TRBV6-6 to TRBJ2-3; D gene uncertain. Germline V gene data show CDR1 as MNHNY and CDR2 as SVGAGI (reference sequence). V lost 0 bases, J lost 5 bases, and 12 bases lay in between. The CDR3 covers 15 residues. The CDR3 here is CASSYSATSGDTQYF. The CDR3 DNA sequence: TGTGCCAGCAGTTACTCGGCTACCTCGGGAGATACGCAGTATTTT.

The gene calls are TRBV2 and TRBJ2-3; weak D call: TRBD1 (5 bases). V lost 8 bases and J 7 bases, leaving 7 bases between the germline ends. Germline CDR1 and CDR2: SNHLY and FYNNEI. The CDR3 length is 10 residues. CDR3 residues: CASGANTQYF. The CDR3 DNA is TGTGCCAGCGGGGCAAATACGCAGTATTTT.

The rearrangement links TRBV28 to TRBJ2-1; 7 bases align to TRBD2. CDR1 MDHEN and CDR2 SYDVKM come from the germline V gene. J gave up 6 bases and V 5 bases, and 13 bases lay outside the gene matches. The CDR3 consists of 16 residues. The CDR3 bases are TGTGCCAGCAGTAAGGGAGGTGCGGGAGCAGTCAATGAGCAGTTCTTC. This codes for CASSKGGAGAVNEQFF.

The V and J genes are TRBV5-6 and TRBJ1-2; tentatively, D is TRBD1 (6 bases). The germline V gene encodes CDR1 SGHDT and CDR2 YYEEEE. The CDR3 consists of 15 residues. The ends were cut back, 0 bases at V and 7 bases at J, with 16 bases in the middle. This CDR3 reads CASSLVGTKERGYTF. The CDR3 DNA is TGTGCCAGCAGCTTGGTCGGGACAAAAGAACGTGGCTACACCTTC. The full variable domain, in which reference TRBV5-6 and TRBJ1-2 provide the parts outside the CDR3, is DAGVTQSPTHLIKTRGQQVTLRCSPKSGHDTVSWYQQALGQGPQFIFQYYEEEERQRGNFPDRFSGHQFPNYSSELNVNALLLGDSALYLCASSLVGTKERGYTFGSGTRLTVV.

V gene TRBV5-6 combines with J gene TRBJ2-7; TRBD1 aligns across 9 bases. CDR1 and CDR2 from the germline V gene are SGHDT and YYEEEE. The CDR3 spans 14 residues. The trim removed 4 bases at V and 7 bases at J, leaving 9 bases unmatched. The CDR3 DNA reads TGTGCCAGCAGCCAAGGGACAGGGCAAGGTGAGCAGTACTTC. It yields the protein CASSQGTGQGEQYF.

V and J are TRBV29-1 and TRBJ2-3; D might be TRBD1 (5 bases). The CDR3 consists of 13 residues. The V gene lost 3 bases and the J gene lost 8 bases, with 15 bases spanning the gap. CDR1 SQVTM and CDR2 ANQGSEA come from the germline V gene. The CDR3 is CSVEVPSRGTQYF. As DNA, the CDR3 is TGCAGCGTTGAGGTCCCTAGTAGGGGTACGCAGTATTTT.

The chain joins TRBV2 to TRBJ1-2; TRBD1 agrees at 8 bases. The V gene's germline CDR1 is SNHLY and CDR2 FYNNEI. V was pared by 1 base and J by 4 bases, with 2 bases of the junction left unmatched. CDR3 length: 14 residues. The CDR3 DNA reads TGTGCCAGCAGTGAAGGAACAGGGGGCTATGGCTACACCTTC. Its translation is CASSEGTGGYGYTF. The full variable domain, with the rest looked up from reference TRBV2 and TRBJ1-2, is EPEVTQTPSHQVTQMGQEVILRCVPISNHLYFYWYRQILGQKVEFLVSFYNNEISEKSEIFDDQFSVERPDGSNFTLKIRSTKLEDSAMYFCASSEGTGGYGYTFGSGTRLTVV.

This chain uses TRBV2 with TRBJ2-7, with TRBD1 as a possible D gene (6 bases). The V gene lost 6 bases and the J gene lost 2 bases, with 14 bases spanning the gap. CDR1 and CDR2 (germline): SNHLY, FYNNEI. CDR3 size: 14 residues. The CDR3 here is CASSPRDTTYEQYF. The CDR3, as DNA: TGTGCCAGCAGCCCCCGGGACACCACCTACGAGCAGTACTTC.

The rearrangement uses TRBV27 and TRBJ2-5; TRBD2 might be the D (6 bases). Trimming left V 0 bases short and J 4 bases short, with 12 bases between. Germline assignment: CDR1 MNHEY and CDR2 SMNVEV (reference sequence). This CDR3 region has 15 residues. The CDR3 DNA reads TGTGCCAGCAGTTTATCCTCCGGGAGTGGAGAGACCCAGTACTTC. This sequence encodes CASSLSSGSGETQYF.

V usage is TRBV3-1 (or the pseudogene TRBV3-2) and J usage is TRBJ1-6; a weak D match, TRBD1 (5 bases). The CDR3 runs 13 residues. Germline V gene sequence: CDR1 LGHDT, CDR2 YNNKEL (reference sequence). V gave up 3 bases and J gave up 7 bases, with 7 bases separating them. CDR3 DNA: TGTGCCAGCAGCCAGGGACTAAATTCACCCCTCCACTTT. This encodes CASSQGLNSPLHF.

The chain uses TRBV29-1 and TRBJ2-7; 10 nucleotides align to TRBD1. Germline V lookup: CDR1 SQVTM, CDR2 ANQGSEA. With V trimmed by 7 bases and J by 6 bases, 3 bases remained unmatched. This CDR3 comprises 11 residues. CDR3 sequence: CSAGTGVEQYF. The CDR3, as DNA: TGCAGCGCAGGGACAGGGGTCGAGCAGTACTTC.

This clone was detected only a few times. The genes are TRBV27 and TRBJ1-1, with D perhaps TRBD1 (5 bases). This CDR3 spans 12 amino acids. Germline CDR1 is MNHEY and CDR2 is SMNVEV (reference sequence). V lost 8 bases and J 10 bases, leaving 17 bases between the germline ends. The CDR3 reads CASGAGGTGAFF. The CDR3 DNA reads TGTGCCAGCGGGGCCGGGGGGACGGGAGCTTTCTTT.

The J gene is TRBJ2-3, the V gene TRBV11-2; D ambiguous. The CDR3 sequence is 13 residues long. V shed 5 bases and J shed 2 bases, with 8 bases lying between them. The germline CDR1 and CDR2 sequences are SGHAT and FQNNGV. The CDR3 DNA reads as TGTGCCAGCAGCCCTTCTATCACAGATACGCAGTATTTT. Its translation: CASSPSITDTQYF. Based on the CDR3 plus reference TRBV11-2 and TRBJ2-3, the full variable domain is EAGVAQSPRYKIIEKRQSVAFWCNPISGHATLYWYQQILGQGPKLLIQFQNNGVVDDSQLPKDRFSAERLKGVDSTLKIQPAKLEDSAVYLCASSPSITDTQYFGPGTRLTVL.